This T cell receptor beta chain originates from a study of identical twins. This CDR3 is built from 15 residues. V was shortened by 5 bases and J by 7 bases, with 15 bases between the two germline ends. Germline V gene lookup returns CDR1 SGHVS and CDR2 FNYEAQ. Study-wide results and limits: Conclusions rested on cross-sectional statistics rather than following the same donors.

This clonotype was seen many times. The antigen remains unidentified. TCRdb reanalysed the 5' RACE reads using MiXCR and keeps one entry per CDR3 protein. The sample yields 500,000 to 700,000 distinct CDR3 sequences, about 7.1% seen once. This same sample was also part of a study on yellow fever vaccine responses in identical twins. That source notes: Twins reportedly mounted vaccine T cell responses that seemed partly convergent, partly personalized.

Sequencing was performed on PBMCs. The chain recombines TRBV7-6 with TRBJ1-6; possibly TRBD1 for D (5 bases). This receptor was identified in a woman aged 18-35 years in good health. As DNA, the CDR3 is TGTGCCAGCAGCCCCATCGGGGGGAACAATTCACCCCTCCACTTT. Protein: CASSPIGGNNSPLHF.